A selection of T cell receptor beta chains follows, all from one sample in a study of T cells in Graves' hyperthyroidism and ophthalmopathy. Each CDR3 protein gets one entry after TCRdb re-called the multiplex PCR reads with MiXCR. Here the sample spans approximately 34,000 distinct CDR3 sequences, 45% to 55% being singletons. Sequencing used blood. These receptors all come from a woman between 35 and 50 years old with Graves' ophthalmopathy. Both conserved end residues are part of each CDR3. A D gene is named only where the DNA matches it firmly. Size is stated for part of the rows, as once, few or many counts, or as a class when the clone is expanded.

once	TRBV19	16	TRBD1	TRBJ1-5	CASKEDRAYSNQPQHF	TGTGCCAGTAAGGAAGACAGGGCCTATAGCAATCAGCCCCAGCATTTT
many	TRBV6-5	15	.	TRBJ2-7	CASSYSNRVDSEQYF	TGTGCCAGCAGTTACTCGAACAGGGTCGACAGCGAGCAGTACTTC
.	TRBV15	15	.	TRBJ1-5	CATSRGEFGNQPQHF	TGTGCCACCAGCAGAGGGGAGTTCGGCAATCAGCCCCAGCATTTT
many	TRBV9	15	TRBD1	TRBJ2-5	CASSVDVRGQETQYF	TGTGCCAGCAGCGTAGACGTCAGGGGGCAAGAGACCCAGTACTTC
.	TRBV6-5	15	.	TRBJ2-1	CASRDYRNHRNEQSF	TGTGCCAGCAGAGACTACCGGAACCATAGGAATGAGCAGTCCTTC
many	TRBV12-3/TRBV12-4	14	.	TRBJ1-2	CASSSSQGNYGYTF	TGTGCCAGCAGTTCCAGCCAGGGTAACTATGGCTACACCTTC
.	TRBV10-2	13	.	TRBJ2-5	CASIEQADQTQYF	TGCGCCAGCATAGAACAGGCGGATCAGACCCAGTACTTC
many	TRBV5-1	17	.	TRBJ2-5	CASSSRPGRSTQGTQYF	TGCGCCAGCAGCTCCCGGCCGGGACGCTCAACGCAAGGGACCCAGTACTTC
.	TRBV9	17	TRBD2	TRBJ2-7	CASSERLAGGPSYEQYF	TGTGCCAGCAGCGAAAGACTAGCGGGGGGGCCGTCCTACGAGCAGTACTTC
.	TRBV12-3/TRBV12-4	14	.	TRBJ1-4	CASGSQGGDEKLFF	TGTGCTAGCGGCTCGCAGGGTGGGGATGAAAAACTGTTTTTT
.	TRBV25-1	15	.	TRBJ2-3	CASSAEATRSDTQYF	TGTGCCAGCAGTGCTGAGGCAACTAGGTCCGATACGCAGTATTTT
many	TRBV19	16	TRBD1	TRBJ2-5	CASSTGDREIEETQYF	TGTGCCAGTAGTACCGGGGACAGGGAAATTGAAGAGACCCAGTACTTC
once	TRBV6-4	9	.	TRBJ2-2	CAIDGELFF	TGTGCGATTGACGGGGAGCTGTTTTTT
.	TRBV28	16	.	TRBJ1-1	CASRLWPGTRDTEAFF	TGTGCCAGCAGGTTATGGCCAGGGACGCGGGACACTGAAGCTTTCTTT
.	TRBV7-2	16	TRBD2	TRBJ2-7	CASSLEPLAGGHEQYF	TGTGCCAGCAGCTTAGAACCCCTAGCGGGAGGCCACGAGCAGTACTTC
many	TRBV5-1	16	TRBD1	TRBJ2-3	CASSLPAGGPTDTQYF	TGCGCCAGCAGCCTACCAGCAGGGGGCCCGACAGATACGCAGTATTTT
many	TRBV3-1	13	.	TRBJ2-7	CASSQGRGYEQYF	TGTGCCAGCAGCCAAGGCAGGGGCTACGAGCAGTACTTC
many	TRBV19	17	TRBD2	TRBJ2-1	CASSFGLAVSSYNEQFF	TGTGCCAGTAGTTTCGGACTAGCGGTCAGCTCCTACAATGAGCAGTTCTTC
many	TRBV19	19	TRBD2	TRBJ2-2	CASRTLGLAGGPLRGELFF	TGTGCCAGTAGGACTTTGGGGCTAGCGGGAGGGCCGTTACGAGGGGAGCTGTTTTTT
many	TRBV4-2	14	.	TRBJ2-5	CASSQRIEGETQYF	TGTGCCAGCAGCCAGCGAATTGAGGGAGAGACCCAGTACTTC
.	TRBV24-1	15	.	TRBJ2-2	CATSDYGLRTGELFF	TGTGCCACCAGTGATTATGGGTTACGCACCGGGGAGCTGTTTTTT
.	TRBV15	13	.	TRBJ1-5	CATSRDRHQPQHF	TGTGCCACCAGCAGAGATCGTCATCAGCCCCAGCATTTT
many	TRBV6-2/TRBV6-3	16	.	TRBJ1-2	CASGWDGLSPVYGYTF	TGTGCCAGCGGTTGGGACGGACTATCCCCGGTTTATGGCTACACCTTC
medium-sized	TRBV5-6	12	.	TRBJ1-6	CASSLAHSPLHF	TGTGCCAGCAGCTTGGCCCATTCACCCCTCCACTTT
few	TRBV30	13	.	TRBJ1-5	CAWQTGQNQPQHF	TGTGCCTGGCAAACCGGGCAAAATCAGCCCCAGCATTTT
.	TRBV19	14	.	TRBJ1-5	CASSRGQGRGAQQF	TGTGCCAGTAGTAGGGGGCAGGGGCGTGGAGCACAGCAATTT
medium-sized	TRBV29-1	13	.	TRBJ1-5	CSVVWDSNQPQHF	TGCAGCGTTGTGTGGGATAGCAATCAGCCCCAGCATTTT
once	TRBV19	16	TRBD2	TRBJ2-1	CASSVYSGASYNEQFF	TGTGCCAGTAGTGTTTATAGCGGGGCCTCCTACAATGAGCAGTTCTTC
many	TRBV20-1	17	TRBD2	TRBJ2-3	CSATTSGGTAGTDTQYF	TGCAGTGCCACTACTAGCGGGGGGACCGCTGGGACAGATACGCAGTATTTT
.	TRBV20-1	13	.	TRBJ1-1	CRPHRDLNTEAFF	TGCAGACCGCACAGGGACCTGAACACTGAAGCTTTCTTT
.	TRBV9	15	TRBD1	TRBJ1-6	CASSVSGTDNSPLHF	TGTGCCAGCAGCGTATCCGGGACAGATAATTCACCCCTCCACTTT
many	TRBV6-2/TRBV6-3	13	TRBD1	TRBJ2-2	CASRNRGPGELFF	TGTGCCAGCAGGAACAGGGGTCCCGGGGAGCTGTTTTTT
many	TRBV27	14	.	TRBJ1-1	CASSFTGADTEAFF	TGTGCCAGCAGTTTTACGGGGGCCGACACTGAAGCTTTCTTT
.	TRBV7-2	15	.	TRBJ2-7	CAGSRTGAGSYEQYF	TGCGCCGGCAGCCGAACCGGGGCAGGGTCCTACGAGCAGTACTTC
.	TRBV9	16	TRBD1	TRBJ2-1	CASSVGQGESYNEQFF	TGTGCCAGCAGCGTAGGACAGGGAGAGTCCTACAATGAGCAGTTCTTC
many	TRBV12-3/TRBV12-4	17	.	TRBJ2-7	CASSLSRGWGSSYEQYF	TGTGCCAGCAGTTTATCGCGCGGATGGGGGAGCTCCTACGAGCAGTACTTC
many	TRBV20-1	16	TRBD2	TRBJ2-5	CSARGSSGSWAGTQYF	TGCAGTGCTAGAGGTTCAAGCGGGAGTTGGGCAGGGACCCAGTACTTC
.	TRBV24-1	12	.	TRBJ1-2	CATSDLSYGYTF	TGTGCCACCAGTGATTTGTCATATGGCTACACCTTC
medium-sized	TRBV7-3	12	.	TRBJ2-2	CASGTWGGELFF	TGTGCCAGCGGGACATGGGGCGGGGAGCTGTTTTTT
.	TRBV7-2	18	TRBD1	TRBJ1-3	CASSTRQGRGRAGNTIYF	TGTGCCAGCAGCACTCGACAGGGCCGGGGGCGTGCTGGAAACACCATATATTTT
many	TRBV12-3/TRBV12-4	14	.	TRBJ1-5	CASSLGGGNQPQHF	TGTGCCAGCAGTTTAGGGGGTGGCAATCAGCCCCAGCATTTT